This TCR beta chain comes out of a study of T-cell reconstitution after alpha-beta-depleted transplantation in children. For TCRbeta, the library was prepared with unique molecular identifiers. Each CDR3 protein is one row after TCRdb ran MiXCR on the PCR reads. The data contain fewer than 400,000 distinct CDR3 sequences, around 25% of them singletons. Study findings and constraints: At one year after transplant, newly produced T cells mostly accounted for T-cell counts and diversity. Approximately two months post-transplant, alpha-beta T cells reportedly originated from several hundred expanded graft clones. Several patients had high TCRbeta diversity at day 60; it came from surviving recipient T cells and thymic progenitors.

This clonotype was counted only a few times. Its matching antigen is unknown. V lost 6 bases to trimming and J lost 2 bases; unmatched junction nucleotides: 18. This CDR3 has 18 amino acids. Germline CDR1 is DFQATT and CDR2 is SNEGSKA (reference sequence). The source of this sequence is a male patient aged 10 to 17 who had a stem cell transplant for acute lymphoblastic leukemia, so the T cells may come from the graft donor. The sample here was PBMCs, mostly from graft donor cells, taken 180 days after TCRalphabeta/CD19-depleted stem cell transplant. The chain is built from TRBV20-1 and TRBJ2-3; 9 positions agree with TRBD2. The CDR3 protein is CSAVEYFVTSGHTDTQYF. The DNA for the CDR3 is TGCAGTGCCGTAGAGTACTTTGTGACTAGCGGCCACACAGATACGCAGTATTTT.